Below are 4 T cell receptor beta chains sequenced from a single sample in a study of CD8 T cells in ankylosing spondylitis. General observations from the study: There was a TCR beta motif, made of fewer than 10 highly homologous variants, that appeared characteristic of ankylosing spondylitis blood.

Their cognate antigens are unknown. TCRdb processed the 5' RACE reads anew with MiXCR; each CDR3 protein has one entry. The table has fewer than 400,000 distinct CDR3 sequences, approximately 20% seen once. The source material was blood, either unsorted or a sorted T cell fraction (not recorded which). Every receptor here comes from a male donor with ankylosing spondylitis.

This clonotype has more than one count but fewer than ten. The chain combines TRBV2 with TRBJ1-1; 7 nucleotides align to TRBD1. This CDR3 has 12 residues. Per the germline V gene, CDR1 is SNHLY and CDR2 is FYNNEI. The junction had 3 bases not matched to a gene; V was cut back by 6 bases and J by 5 bases. The CDR3 DNA sequence: TGTGCCAGCAGGGGACAGAGAACTGAAGCTTTCTTT. It encodes CASRGQRTEAFF.

This chain's CDR3 is CASSYISQGANEKLFF. The CDR3 DNA reads TGTGCCAGCAGTTACATTTCACAGGGGGCAAATGAAAAACTGTTTTTT. The chain links TRBV6-5 to TRBJ1-4; 9 nucleotides match TRBD1. This CDR3 is built from 16 residues. Germline V lookup: CDR1 MNHEY, CDR2 SVGAGI. V lost 2 bases to trimming and J lost 5 bases; unmatched junction nucleotides: 6.

This clonotype was detected a few times. The chain carries TRBV18 and TRBJ1-1; maybe TRBD1 (5 bases). V was shortened by 2 bases and J by 3 bases, with 10 bases between the two germline ends. The CDR3 has 14 residues. Germline CDR1 is KGHSH and CDR2 is LQKENI. The CDR3 DNA reads as TGTGCCAGCTCACCAGGAAGAGGGGACACTGAAGCTTTCTTT. Residues: CASSPGRGDTEAFF.

This clonotype appeared a single time. The chain combines TRBV20-1 with TRBJ2-7, with 10 bases identical to TRBD2. The length of the CDR3 is 15 residues. CDR1 and CDR2 from the germline V gene are DFQATT and SNEGSKA (reference sequence). Trimming took 5 bases from V and 2 from J; bases not matched to a gene: 9. The CDR3 sequence is CSADRSGRGTYEQYF. In nucleotides, the CDR3 is TGCAGTGCTGACCGCAGCGGGAGGGGCACCTACGAGCAGTACTTC.